These T cell receptor beta chains were read from a single sample in a study of blood T cell repertoires in COVID-19. Assay used: immunoSEQ multiplex PCR; TCRdb lists only in-frame clones, some missing. This table has 100,000 to 150,000 clones, about 87% appearing once. Sequencing input: peripheral blood. These receptors were collected from a woman in her sixties or seventies with acute or convalescent COVID-19. CDR3s include the opening cysteine and the closing phenylalanine or tryptophan. Each record gives: clone size, D gene, V gene, CDR3 length, J gene, CDR3 protein, CDR3 DNA. A D gene is named only where the DNA matches it firmly. Size tells how often a clone was seen (once, few, many) or the class of an expanded clone, and some rows leave it out.

.	.	TRBV28	15	TRBJ2-1	CASRGGAGQYNEQFF	TGTGCCAGCAGAGGGGGGGCGGGCCAATACAATGAGCAGTTCTTC
.	.	TRBV12-3/TRBV12-4	13	TRBJ1-2	CASSFDTNYGYTF	TGTGCCAGCAGTTTTGACACTAACTATGGCTACACCTTC
once	.	TRBV18	13	TRBJ1-2	CASSPGLDYGYTF	TGTGCCAGCTCACCGGGACTTGACTATGGCTACACCTTC
.	TRBD2	TRBV27	18	TRBJ2-1	CASSLLAGDSARNNEQFF	TGTGCCAGCAGTTTGCTAGCGGGAGATTCGGCCCGGAACAATGAGCAGTTCTTC
.	TRBD2	TRBV6-2/TRBV6-3	17	TRBJ2-1	CASSSAEGLAGYNEQFF	TGTGCCAGCAGCTCTGCAGAGGGACTAGCGGGATACAATGAGCAGTTCTTC
.	TRBD1	TRBV24-1	13	TRBJ1-2	CATSDRTGIGYTF	TGTGCCACCAGTGACCGGACAGGGATTGGCTACACCTTC
once	.	TRBV9	13	TRBJ1-1	CASSVRTYTEAFF	TGTGCCAGCAGCGTCCGGACATACACTGAAGCTTTCTTT
.	.	TRBV5-1	15	TRBJ2-1	CASSLLVGDYNEQFF	TGCGCCAGCAGCTTGTTGGTAGGGGATTACAATGAGCAGTTCTTC
.	TRBD1	TRBV19	15	TRBJ2-2	CASSMRQGNTGELFF	TGTGCCAGTAGTATGAGACAGGGGAACACCGGGGAGCTGTTTTTT
.	TRBD1	TRBV27	15	TRBJ2-5	CASSQPGQGGETQYF	TGTGCCAGCAGCCAACCGGGACAGGGGGGTGAGACCCAGTACTTC
.	.	TRBV18	14	TRBJ2-3	CASSPSTGRDTQYF	TGTGCCAGCTCACCGTCGACAGGCAGGGATACGCAGTATTTT
.	TRBD1	TRBV19	16	TRBJ1-2	CASSTYSGTAISGYTF	TGTGCCAGTAGTACCTACTCCGGGACAGCTATCTCCGGCTACACCTTC
.	TRBD2	TRBV6-5	15	TRBJ2-1	CASSLGTSGSNEQFF	TGTGCCAGCAGCCTTGGGACTAGCGGGTCAAATGAGCAGTTCTTC
.	.	TRBV10-2	14	TRBJ1-6	CASREWGGNSPLHF	TGCGCCAGCAGGGAATGGGGGGGGAATTCACCCCTCCACTTT
.	.	TRBV6-6	14	TRBJ1-2	CASTPGGQWSGYTF	TGTGCCAGCACCCCCGGCGGACAGTGGAGTGGCTACACCTTC
.	.	TRBV25-1	13	TRBJ1-1	CASSDWVGAAQNF	TGTGCCAGCAGTGATTGGGTAGGGGCTGCCCAGAACTTT
.	.	TRBV15	21	TRBJ2-6	CATSRVPLPGARPSGANVLTF	TGTGCCACCAGCAGAGTCCCCCTTCCAGGGGCCAGGCCCTCTGGGGCCAACGTCCTGACTTTC
.	TRBD1	TRBV18	15	TRBJ1-2	CASSPRQGDNYGYTF	TGTGCCAGCTCACCACGCCAGGGGGACAACTATGGCTACACCTTC
.	.	TRBV5-1	13	TRBJ1-1	CASSLRLNTEAFF	TGCGCCAGCAGCTTGCGGTTGAACACTGAAGCTTTCTTT
.	TRBD2	TRBV28	16	TRBJ2-1	CASSTPTSGRLNEQFF	TGTGCCAGCAGTACCCCTACTAGCGGGAGGCTCAATGAGCAGTTCTTC
.	TRBD2	TRBV5-1	18	TRBJ2-1	CASSLFVLGTSGRNEQFF	TGCGCCAGCAGCTTGTTTGTCTTGGGGACTAGCGGGAGAAATGAGCAGTTCTTC
.	.	TRBV19	14	TRBJ1-1	CASSMYGMNTEAFF	TGTGCCAGTAGTATGTACGGGATGAACACTGAAGCTTTCTTT
.	.	TRBV19	16	TRBJ1-2	CASSIPQLTGPYGYTF	TGTGCCAGTAGTATTCCTCAACTGACAGGCCCCTATGGCTACACCTTC
.	.	TRBV3-1/TRBV3-2	16	TRBJ1-6	CASSQAKFRGGSPLHF	TGTGCCAGCAGCCAAGCCAAGTTCAGGGGTGGTTCACCCCTCCACTTT
.	.	TRBV11-3	18	TRBJ2-6	CASSSPGTGYSGANVLTF	TGTGCCAGCAGCTCTCCAGGGACTGGGTACTCTGGGGCCAACGTCCTGACTTTC
few	TRBD1	TRBV30	15	TRBJ1-5	CAWTRDRGSNQPQHF	TGTGCCTGGACACGGGACAGGGGCTCCAATCAGCCCCAGCATTTT
.	TRBD2	TRBV11-2	14	TRBJ2-7	CASSLQGGSYEQYF	TGTGCCAGCAGCTTACAGGGAGGGTCCTACGAGCAGTACTTC
.	.	TRBV13	14	TRBJ2-3	CASSLERVTDTQYF	TGTGCCAGCAGCTTGGAGCGGGTCACAGATACGCAGTATTTT
.	TRBD2	TRBV27	15	TRBJ2-7	CASSPSVSGSYEQYF	TGTGCCAGCAGTCCGTCGGTCAGCGGGAGCTACGAGCAGTACTTC
.	.	TRBV5-1	14	TRBJ2-3	CASSLARVFDTQYF	TGCGCCAGCAGCTTGGCCCGGGTATTTGATACGCAGTATTTT
.	.	TRBV3-1/TRBV3-2	15	TRBJ1-1	CASSQVGVSGTEAFF	TGTGCCAGCAGCCAAGTCGGAGTGAGCGGCACTGAAGCTTTCTTT
once	TRBD1	TRBV7-6	15	TRBJ2-1	CASSHDRGSYNEQFF	TGTGCCAGCAGCCATGACAGGGGCTCCTACAATGAGCAGTTCTTC
.	.	TRBV6-1	14	TRBJ1-6	CASSGAGVGSPLHF	TGTGCCAGCAGTGGAGCAGGGGTTGGTTCACCCCTCCACTTT
.	.	TRBV6-5	15	TRBJ1-1	CASTRDTGSGTEAFF	TGTGCCAGCACCCGGGACACCGGTTCCGGGACTGAAGCTTTCTTT
.	.	TRBV28	13	TRBJ1-5	CASSLSGLQPQHF	TGTGCCAGCAGTTTATCGGGATTACAGCCCCAGCATTTT
.	.	TRBV5-8	15	TRBJ1-1	CASSLVGRTITEAFF	TGTGCCAGCAGCTTAGTAGGTAGGACTATCACTGAAGCTTTCTTT
.	.	TRBV25-1	15	TRBJ2-6	CASSEFRAGANVLTF	TGTGCCAGCAGTGAATTTCGAGCTGGGGCCAACGTCCTGACTTTC
once	.	TRBV6-5	12	TRBJ1-1	CASTGVNTEAFF	TGTGCCAGCACAGGTGTTAACACTGAAGCTTTCTTT
.	TRBD2	TRBV27	14	TRBJ2-1	CASSLRGLANEQFF	TGTGCCAGCAGCCTAAGGGGACTAGCGAATGAGCAGTTCTTC
.	.	TRBV5-1	14	TRBJ2-3	CASSLQPLPDTQYF	TGCGCCAGCAGCTTACAGCCTCTCCCAGATACGCAGTATTTT
.	.	TRBV2	16	TRBJ1-3	CASSEGGALSGNTIYF	TGTGCCAGCAGTGAAGGCGGGGCCCTCTCTGGAAACACCATATATTTT
few	.	TRBV10-3	15	TRBJ1-2	CAISESQPSNYGYTF	TGTGCCATCAGTGAGTCACAGCCTTCCAACTATGGCTACACCTTC
.	.	TRBV5-6	13	TRBJ1-1	CASSQDSSFEAFF	TGTGCCAGCAGCCAGGACAGTTCTTTTGAAGCTTTCTTT
.	.	TRBV30	14	TRBJ2-2	CAWMVRANTGELFF	TGTGCCTGGATGGTGAGAGCGAACACCGGGGAGCTGTTTTTT
.	.	TRBV25-1	14	TRBJ1-5	CASSQTGIYQPQHF	TGTGCCAGCAGTCAAACAGGGATCTATCAGCCCCAGCATTTT
.	TRBD2	TRBV5-8	19	TRBJ2-4	CASSHWTSGEWLAKNIQYF	TGTGCCAGCAGTCATTGGACTAGCGGGGAGTGGTTAGCCAAAAACATTCAGTACTTC
.	.	TRBV28	15	TRBJ1-2	CASSEDSALLRGYTF	TGTGCCAGCAGCGAGGACAGCGCCCTCCTGAGAGGCTACACCTTC
.	TRBD1	TRBV29-1	13	TRBJ1-4	CSVRQGFSEKLFF	TGCAGCGTCCGACAGGGGTTTAGTGAAAAACTGTTTTTT
.	.	TRBV28	13	TRBJ1-1	CASSRGQDTEAFF	TGTGCCAGCAGTCGGGGACAAGACACTGAAGCTTTCTTT
.	TRBD1	TRBV28	14	TRBJ1-3	CASRPGGSGNTIYF	TGTGCCAGCAGACCAGGGGGTTCTGGAAACACCATATATTTT
.	TRBD1	TRBV7-2	15	TRBJ1-6	CASSLLGQGNSPLHF	TGTGCCAGCAGCTTATTAGGACAGGGAAATTCACCCCTCCACTTT
.	TRBD2	TRBV18	16	TRBJ2-1	CASSSGTSGTYNEQFF	TGTGCCAGCTCATCGGGGACTAGCGGGACCTACAATGAGCAGTTCTTC
.	.	TRBV30	12	TRBJ2-3	CAWLRGADTQYF	TGTGCCTGGCTTCGGGGGGCCGATACGCAGTATTTT
few	.	TRBV9	16	TRBJ2-3	CASSVSSLPSTDTQYF	TGTGCCAGCAGCGTATCGTCCCTACCTAGCACAGATACGCAGTATTTT
few	TRBD1	TRBV27	15	TRBJ1-1	CASRLSDRANTEAFF	TGTGCCAGCAGGCTTTCCGACAGGGCGAACACTGAAGCTTTCTTT